This passage covers 26 T cell receptor beta chains from one sample sequenced in a study of T cells expressing NK-cell markers. TCRdb re-called the 5' RACE reads; one entry per CDR3 protein, DNA not given. The sample totals about 260,000 distinct CDR3 sequences. Sequencing was done on a sample of blood T cells: a sorted CD56 or NKG2C T cell subset, CD4+ or CD8+ T cells, or bulk PBMC T cells (not recorded which). Receptors originate from a young man in good health.

The chain has TRBV20-1 and TRBJ2-3. The germline V gene has CDR1 DFQATT and CDR2 SNEGSKA (reference sequence). This CDR3 contains 14 residues. The CDR3 loop reads CSARVSRTADTQYF.

This rearrangement joins TRBV12-3 or TRBV12-4 to TRBJ2-3; TCRdb calls TRBD2, which cannot be checked without DNA. The CDR3 has 20 amino acids. The CDR3: CASSFGEGSGLAGRTDTQYF.

V and J are TRBV29-1 and TRBJ1-2. The CDR3 extends over 12 amino acids. The germline gives CDR1 SQVTM, CDR2 ANQGSEA. The CDR3 is CSVTQENYGYTF. The entire variable domain, with the rest obtained from reference TRBV29-1 and TRBJ1-2, is as follows: SAVISQKPSRDICQRGTSLTIQCQVDSQVTMMFWYRQQPGQSLTLIATANQGSEATYESGFVIDKFPISRPNLTFSTLTVSNMSPEDSSIYLCSVTQENYGYTFGSGTRLTVV.

The chain carries TRBV5-4 and TRBJ1-5; TCRdb indicates TRBD1, and absent DNA this call remains unverified. Looked up from germline, CDR1 is SGHNT and CDR2 is YYREEE (reference sequence). The CDR3 sequence is 14 residues long. CDR3 sequence reads: CASSLQGGGQPQHF.

This rearrangement joins TRBV12-3 or TRBV12-4 to TRBJ2-5; TCRdb's D call, TRBD1, is unchecked because there is no DNA. The CDR3 length is 16 residues. CDR3: CASSLSVGPSQETQYF.

The chain uses TRBV10-3 and TRBJ2-7; TCRdb calls TRBD1, which cannot be checked without DNA. Germline CDR1 and CDR2: ENHRY and SYGVKD. This CDR3 contains 15 residues. The CDR3 here is CAIRRDGTGNYEQYF.

The V and J genes are TRBV7-9 and TRBJ1-4. The CDR3 is 15 residues long. CDR1 and CDR2 (germline): SEHNR, FQNEAQ (reference sequence). CDR3 sequence: CASSYDTATNEKLFF.

The chain is built from TRBV20-1 and TRBJ2-5; TCRdb picks TRBD1, but there is no DNA to check that call. The CDR3 is 13 residues long. CDR1 and CDR2 from the germline V gene are DFQATT and SNEGSKA (reference sequence). The chain's CDR3 is CSAPLQGKETQYF.

This chain links TRBV12-3 or TRBV12-4 with TRBJ2-1; TCRdb designates TRBD2, a call that cannot be tested without DNA. The CDR3 extends over 16 amino acids. CDR3 region: CASSRGTSGGYNEQFF.

The rearrangement uses TRBV4-1 and TRBJ2-1. CDR1 is MGHRA, CDR2 YSYEKL, per germline. The CDR3 consists of 15 residues. The CDR3 sequence is CASSPSGTAYNEQFF.

The chain employs TRBV20-1 and TRBJ2-2; the TCRdb call, TRBD1, lacks DNA for checking. CDR1 DFQATT and CDR2 SNEGSKA come from the germline V gene (reference sequence). The CDR3 has 16 residues. CDR3 amino acids: CSARDPRQGFTGELFF.

The J gene is TRBJ2-1, the V gene TRBV29-1; TCRdb's D call, TRBD2, is unchecked because there is no DNA. The germline CDR1 and CDR2 sequences are SQVTM and ANQGSEA. The CDR3 spans 13 residues. The CDR3 protein is CSASSTAYNEQFF.

This chain links TRBV5-1 with TRBJ2-2; TCRdb gives TRBD2 as the D gene, but with no DNA this cannot be confirmed. The CDR3 covers 15 residues. Germline CDR1 reads SGHRS; CDR2 reads YFSETQ. The CDR3 spells CASSFQGRAGGELFF.

CDR3 protein: CASSSKRDPGTLLNEKLFF. The chain has TRBV7-6 and TRBJ1-4; checking the TCRdb D call of TRBD1 is not possible without DNA. CDR1 and CDR2 (germline): SGHVS, FNYEAQ. The CDR3 spans 19 residues.

The CDR3 reads CSARDASRRALTINTEAFF. The chain has TRBV20-1 and TRBJ1-1. Germline CDR1 DFQATT, CDR2 SNEGSKA (reference sequence). This CDR3 comprises 19 residues.

V and J are TRBV7-9 and TRBJ2-3; no DNA is available, so the TRBD2 call from TCRdb remains unchecked. Germline CDR1 and CDR2: SEHNR and FQNEAQ (reference sequence). The CDR3 is 17 amino acids. The CDR3 is CASISSGLAGQQDTQYF.

The chain has TRBV15 and TRBJ2-1; TCRdb's D call of TRBD1 is untestable without DNA. The CDR3 extends over 11 amino acids. Per the germline V gene, CDR1 is LNHNV and CDR2 is YYDKDF (reference sequence). The CDR3 here is CATSGGNEQFF.

The chain links TRBV6-5 to TRBJ2-2; without DNA, the TCRdb call of TRBD1 cannot be checked. Germline assignment: CDR1 MNHEY and CDR2 SVGAGI. The CDR3 spans 15 residues. The CDR3 spells CASSYGRENTGELFF.

V usage is TRBV25-1 and J usage is TRBJ2-1; TCRdb's D call of TRBD2 is untestable without DNA. This CDR3 has 15 residues. Per the germline V gene, CDR1 is MGHDK and CDR2 is SYGVNS. This CDR3 is CASGNSGRSYNEQFF.

V gene TRBV20-1 combines with J gene TRBJ2-1; the D call from TCRdb, TRBD2, cannot be confirmed without DNA. The V gene's germline CDR1 is DFQATT and CDR2 SNEGSKA (reference sequence). The CDR3 is made up of 14 amino acids. The CDR3 protein is CSFVLAGGNNEQFF.

The chain carries TRBV2 and TRBJ2-7; without DNA, the TCRdb call of TRBD1 cannot be checked. The V gene's germline CDR1 is SNHLY and CDR2 FYNNEI. This CDR3 is built from 16 residues. The CDR3: CASSVSSGEGPYEQYF. Full variable domain (remainder filled in from reference TRBV2 and TRBJ2-7): EPEVTQTPSHQVTQMGQEVILRCVPISNHLYFYWYRQILGQKVEFLVSFYNNEISEKSEIFDDQFSVERPDGSNFTLKIRSTKLEDSAMYFCASSVSSGEGPYEQYFGPGTRLTVT.

V usage is TRBV20-1 and J usage is TRBJ2-1; TCRdb indicates TRBD1, and absent DNA this call remains unverified. In germline, CDR1 is DFQATT, CDR2 SNEGSKA (reference sequence). The CDR3 sequence is 15 residues long. CDR3 residues: CSARLPNRGQNEQFF.

The rearrangement joins TRBV7-3 to TRBJ2-2. Germline values: CDR1 SGHTA, CDR2 FQGTGA. CDR3 length: 14 amino acids. The CDR3 sequence: CASSLIGPPGELFF.

The gene calls are TRBV14 and TRBJ2-3; with no DNA, the TCRdb D assignment of TRBD1 cannot be verified. Germline CDR1 reads SGHDN; CDR2 reads FVKESK. The CDR3 is made up of 16 amino acids. CDR3: CASSDPKTGYTDTQYF. Drawing the rest from reference TRBV14 and TRBJ2-3, the complete variable domain is EAGVTQFPSHSVIEKGQTVTLRCDPISGHDNLYWYRRVMGKEIKFLLHFVKESKQDESGMPNNRFLAERTGGTYSTLKVQPAELEDSGVYFCASSDPKTGYTDTQYFGPGTRLTVL.

The chain employs TRBV4-2 and TRBJ2-3; TCRdb returns TRBD2, unconfirmable since there is no DNA. The germline CDR1 and CDR2 sequences are LGHNA and YNFKEQ. The CDR3 extends over 18 amino acids. This CDR3 reads CASSQDFVGSGVTDTQYF.

The rearrangement joins TRBV5-4 to TRBJ1-2; the D call from TCRdb, TRBD1, cannot be confirmed without DNA. The germline V gene has CDR1 SGHNT and CDR2 YYREEE (reference sequence). This CDR3 contains 14 residues. CDR3 amino acids: CASRMAGARYGYTF.